This entry lists 23 T cell receptor beta chains sequenced from one sample in a study of blood T cell repertoires in COVID-19. The protocol was immunoSEQ multiplex PCR, while the TCRdb copy is restricted to in-frame clones and leaves out a portion. The repertoire holds under 150,000 clones, with approximately 90% as singletons. Sequencing was carried out using peripheral blood. These receptors all stem from a human donor in a cohort sampled during active COVID-19.

The V gene is TRBV19, the J gene TRBJ2-1; 12 bases match TRBD2. V trimming: 5 bases; J trimming: 6 bases; junction bases outside the gene matches: 5. The germline gives CDR1 LNHDA, CDR2 SQIVND (reference sequence). The CDR3 runs 15 residues. In nucleotides, the CDR3 is TGTGCCAGTAGTTATACTAGCGGGGGGATCAATGAGCAGTTCTTC. This translates into CASSYTSGGINEQFF.

This chain uses TRBV9 with TRBJ1-2, with D tentatively TRBD1 (6 bases). This CDR3 region has 15 residues. The germline V and J ends were trimmed by 2 bases and 5 bases, with 16 bases remaining between them. Germline lookup yields CDR1 SGDLS and CDR2 YYNGEE. The CDR3 loop reads CASSVGGAVGYGYTF. The CDR3 coding sequence is TGTGCCAGCAGCGTGGGGGGGGCCGTCGGGTATGGCTACACCTTC.

V usage is TRBV12-3 or TRBV12-4 and J usage is TRBJ2-1; D is unresolved. CDR3 size: 13 residues. Trimming took 3 bases from V and 8 from J, leaving 11 bases between them. Here the CDR3 reads CASSFSSIDEQFF. CDR3 DNA: TGTGCCAGCAGTTTTTCGTCTATAGATGAGCAGTTCTTC.

The genes are TRBV2 and TRBJ1-1; no clear D. V was shortened by 4 bases and J by 4 bases, with 13 bases between the two germline ends. The CDR3 has 14 amino acids. The germline V gene encodes CDR1 SNHLY and CDR2 FYNNEI. The CDR3 here is CASSVGLGGTEAFF. The CDR3 coding sequence is TGTGCCAGCAGTGTTGGTCTTGGAGGCACTGAAGCTTTCTTT.

A single count supports this clone. The chain carries TRBV10-3 and TRBJ2-2; weak D call: TRBD2 (5 bases). Trimming cost V 0 bases and J 3 bases, with 14 bases left between them. CDR1 ENHRY and CDR2 SYGVKD come from the germline V gene. CDR3 length: 17 amino acids. CDR3 nucleotides: TGTGCCATCAGTGAGTCGAGAGGGTCGAGGGACACCGGGGAGCTGTTTTTT. This codes for CAISESRGSRDTGELFF.

The chain joins TRBV7-6 to TRBJ2-2; D is ambiguous. The V end was cut by 5 bases, the J end by 8 bases, with 6 bases between. Germline CDR1 reads SGHVS; CDR2 reads FNYEAQ. CDR3 length: 11 residues. Here the CDR3 reads CASSPRGELFF. As DNA, the CDR3 is TGTGCCAGCAGCCCGAGAGGGGAGCTGTTTTTT.

The V call is TRBV7-8, the J call TRBJ2-1; the D gene is possibly TRBD1 (6 bases). From germline, CDR1 is SGHVS and CDR2 FQNEAQ. The CDR3 is 15 amino acids. With 5 bases removed from V and 0 bases from J, the gap between germline ends came to 11 bases. This chain's CDR3 is CASSRQEISYNEQFF. Here the CDR3 DNA reads TGTGCCAGCAGCAGACAGGAGATCTCCTACAATGAGCAGTTCTTC.

A word on this clone: A junction boundary mismatches the germline segment, possibly from a read error. The chain combines TRBV9 with TRBJ2-2; TRBD2 aligns across 11 bases. CDR1 and CDR2 from the germline V gene are SGDLS and YYNGEE. The CDR3 runs 16 residues. CDR3 amino acids: CASSVASGGNIGELFF. In DNA form, the CDR3 reads TGTGCCAGCAGCGTAGCTAGCGGGGGGAACATCGGGGAGCTGTTTTTT.

The rearrangement uses TRBV5-8 and TRBJ1-2, with a weak D call TRBD1 (5 bases). The germline V gene has CDR1 SGHTS and CDR2 YDEGEE. The CDR3 runs 15 residues. Trimming stripped 0 bases from V and 8 bases from J, with 17 bases between. The CDR3 nucleotides are TGTGCCAGCAGCTTGGGCTCGAGACAGTACGGAGGCTACACCTTC. Protein product: CASSLGSRQYGGYTF.

This clone came up once. The chain links TRBV5-1 to TRBJ2-5; 7 positions match TRBD1. Trimming at V came to 0 bases and at J to 4 bases, leaving 6 bases not matched to a gene. CDR1 and CDR2 (germline): SGHRS, YFSETQ. The CDR3 is 15 residues long. The CDR3 spells CASSLGTDRVETQYF. In nucleotides, the CDR3 is TGCGCCAGCAGCTTGGGGACCGACAGGGTAGAGACCCAGTACTTC.

This clone is a singleton in its sample. This chain uses TRBV18 with TRBJ1-2; TRBD1 aligns across 11 bases. Per germline, CDR1 KGHSH and CDR2 LQKENI. V lost 5 bases to trimming and J lost 8 bases; unmatched junction nucleotides: 7. The CDR3 sequence is 14 residues long. The CDR3 DNA reads TGTGCCAGCTCAACCGGACAGGGGGCGTGGGGCTACACCTTC. It codes for CASSTGQGAWGYTF.

The rearrangement links TRBV9 to TRBJ2-1; 9 bases match TRBD2. Germline loops: CDR1 SGDLS, CDR2 YYNGEE. The CDR3 spans 18 residues. V dropped 0 bases and J dropped 0; count of bases not matched to a gene: 7. The CDR3 DNA follows: TGTGCCAGCAGCGTAGTTAGCAGCGGGGGGCTCTCCTACAATGAGCAGTTCTTC. This translates into CASSVVSSGGLSYNEQFF. Combining the CDR3 with reference TRBV9 and TRBJ2-1 gives the whole variable domain DSGVTQTPKHLITATGQRVTLRCSPRSGDLSVYWYQQSLDQGLQFLIQYYNGEERAKGNILERFSAQQFPDLHSELNLSSLELGDSALYFCASSVVSSGGLSYNEQFFGPGTRLTVL.

This chain links TRBV25-1 with TRBJ1-2; TRBD1 might be the D (5 bases). The CDR3 has 15 amino acids. CDR1 is MGHDK, CDR2 SYGVNS, per germline. V was pared by 4 bases and J by 3 bases, with 15 bases between. CDR3 sequence reads: CASSGRDSIYYGYTF. In DNA form, the CDR3 reads TGTGCCAGCAGTGGGCGGGACTCAATCTACTATGGCTACACCTTC.

The CDR3 here is CASSLGVRVFYEQYF. As DNA, the CDR3 is TGTGCCAGCAGCTTAGGGGTCAGGGTCTTCTACGAGCAGTACTTC. The chain employs TRBV7-9 and TRBJ2-7; a possible D gene is TRBD1 (5 bases). CDR3 length: 15 amino acids. The V gene lost 1 base and the J gene lost 3 bases, with 13 bases spanning the gap. The germline gives CDR1 SEHNR, CDR2 FQNEAQ (reference sequence).

V usage is TRBV2 and J usage is TRBJ2-7; TRBD1 matches at 8 bases. Germline V gives CDR1 SNHLY, CDR2 FYNNEI. Germline trimming cut 6 bases from V and 6 bases from J; bases unmatched to any gene: 13. The CDR3 loop spans 15 amino acids. CDR3 sequence (DNA): TGTGCCAGCAGAGGGGGAAGGACAGGGTGGATCGAGCAGTACTTC. It codes for CASRGGRTGWIEQYF.

CDR3 in DNA: TGCAGCGTTGGACCCAATACAGGGGATTTTTACGAGCAGTACTTC. It specifies CSVGPNTGDFYEQYF. J is TRBJ2-7 and V is TRBV29-1; 7 bases align to TRBD1. This CDR3 spans 15 amino acids. CDR1 SQVTM and CDR2 ANQGSEA come from the germline V gene. V lost 4 bases, J lost 4 bases, and 13 bases stayed unmatched.

The V gene is TRBV7-8, the J gene TRBJ1-6; a weak D match, TRBD1 (5 bases). V lost 1 base and J 5 bases, leaving 12 bases between the germline ends. The CDR3 has 16 residues. Per germline, CDR1 SGHVS and CDR2 FQNEAQ. DNA for the CDR3: TGTGCCAGCAGCTTAGTAACGCTCAGGGATAATTCACCCCTCCACTTT. Amino acids: CASSLVTLRDNSPLHF.

The V call is TRBV29-1, the J call TRBJ1-4, with TRBD1 as a possible D gene (5 bases). Germline assignment: CDR1 SQVTM and CDR2 ANQGSEA. Deletions cut 6 bases from V and 8 bases from J, with 19 bases between. This CDR3 has 14 residues. CDR3 residues: CSVAPRGGEEKLFF. CDR3 bases: TGCAGCGTCGCACCTCGGGGGGGAGAGGAAAAACTGTTTTTT.

This chain connects TRBV4-1 to TRBJ2-7; TRBD2 agrees at 7 bases. V dropped 0 bases and J dropped 3; count of bases not matched to a gene: 5. The CDR3 sequence is 15 residues long. CDR1 is MGHRA and CDR2 is YSYEKL in the germline V gene. CDR3 protein: CASSQERTRGYEQYF. CDR3 coding DNA: TGCGCCAGCAGCCAAGAGCGGACTAGGGGCTACGAGCAGTACTTC.

The V and J genes are TRBV28 and TRBJ1-6, with 7 bases matching TRBD1. The CDR3 is 15 amino acids. V trimming: 5 bases; J trimming: 10 bases; junction bases outside the gene matches: 11. Germline loops: CDR1 MDHEN, CDR2 SYDVKM. The CDR3 loop is CASSPREGANSPLHF. In DNA form, the CDR3 reads TGTGCCAGCAGTCCACGGGAGGGGGCAAACTCACCCCTCCACTTT. Variable domain in full (rest from reference TRBV28 and TRBJ1-6): DVKVTQSSRYLVKRTGEKVFLECVQDMDHENMFWYRQDPGLGLRLIYFSYDVKMKEKGDIPEGYSVSREKKERFSLILESASTNQTSMYLCASSPREGANSPLHFGNGTRLTVT.

J is TRBJ2-3 and V is TRBV3-1 (or the pseudogene TRBV3-2); 7 bases are a match to TRBD2. V shed 6 bases and J 8 bases; nucleotides not matched to a gene: 11. CDR1 and CDR2 (germline): LGHDT, YNNKEL (reference sequence). The CDR3 has 14 residues. This chain's CDR3 is CASSRFSGGGTQYF. DNA of the CDR3: TGTGCCAGCAGTCGCTTTTCTGGCGGGGGTACGCAGTATTTT.

This clone was detected ten times or more. The chain joins TRBV6-1 to TRBJ1-3; the D is unclear. This CDR3 spans 12 amino acids. The ends were cut back, 3 bases at V and 9 bases at J, with 9 bases in the middle. Germline CDR1 is MNHNS and CDR2 is SASEGT. The CDR3: CASSEGSGTIYF. The CDR3 DNA reads as TGTGCCAGCAGTGAGGGTTCAGGCACCATATATTTT.

The rearrangement joins TRBV5-1 to TRBJ2-5; no clear D. V gave up 1 base and J gave up 5 bases, with 9 bases separating them. CDR3 length: 13 residues. Germline CDR1 SGHRS, CDR2 YFSETQ. Here the CDR3 reads CASSLIIRETQYF. CDR3 DNA: TGCGCCAGCAGCTTGATTATCAGGGAGACCCAGTACTTC. Full variable domain (remainder filled in from reference TRBV5-1 and TRBJ2-5): KAGVTQTPRYLIKTRGQQVTLSCSPISGHRSVSWYQQTPGQGLQFLFEYFSETQRNKGNFPGRFSGRQFSNSRSEMNVSTLELGDSALYLCASSLIIRETQYFGPGTRLLVL.